The 3 T cell receptor beta chains reported below all come from one sample, sequenced in a study of OX40 agonist ivuxolimab in advanced cancers. Sequencing was performed with immunoSEQ multiplex PCR; in TCRdb, only in-frame clones are kept and a portion is missing. The data contain tens of thousands of clones, more than 75% of them singletons. Sequenced here: CD4+ or CD8+ T cells sorted from blood, sampled in a trial of the OX40 agonist ivuxolimab. The origin of the receptors is an adult with an advanced solid tumor such as melanoma, head and neck, liver or kidney cancer.

This chain uses TRBV11-3 with TRBJ2-1; the match to TRBD1 covers 9 bases. From germline, CDR1 is SGHNT and CDR2 YENEEA. This CDR3 contains 14 residues. The J segment lost 6 bases and the V segment lost 5 bases, leaving 5 bases of the junction unmatched. The CDR3 region has the DNA TGTGCCAGCAGCCCGGGACAGGGCGGCAATGAGCAGTTCTTC. Encoded protein: CASSPGQGGNEQFF.

The chain links TRBV7-9 to TRBJ1-2; 7 bases fit TRBD1. The CDR3 has 13 amino acids. Trimming removed 6 bases from V and 5 bases from J; junction bases left unmatched: 6. In germline, CDR1 is SEHNR, CDR2 FQNEAQ (reference sequence). In nucleotides, the CDR3 is TGTGCCAGCAGTCCCACAGGGGATTATGGCTACACCTTC. Translation: CASSPTGDYGYTF. Full variable domain (rest looked up from reference TRBV7-9 and TRBJ1-2): DTGVSQNPRHKITKRGQNVTFRCDPISEHNRLYWYRQTLGQGPEFLTYFQNEAQLEKSRLLSDRFSAERPKGSFSTLEIQRTEQGDSAMYLCASSPTGDYGYTFGSGTRLTVV.

The chain uses TRBV9 and TRBJ2-3; the match to TRBD2 covers 12 bases. CDR1 is SGDLS, CDR2 YYNGEE, per germline. The CDR3 has 15 amino acids. The J segment lost 3 bases and the V segment lost 5 bases, leaving 4 bases of the junction unmatched. Here the CDR3 reads CASSPLAGGTDTQYF. The DNA of the CDR3 is TGTGCCAGCAGTCCCCTAGCGGGAGGGACAGATACGCAGTATTTT.